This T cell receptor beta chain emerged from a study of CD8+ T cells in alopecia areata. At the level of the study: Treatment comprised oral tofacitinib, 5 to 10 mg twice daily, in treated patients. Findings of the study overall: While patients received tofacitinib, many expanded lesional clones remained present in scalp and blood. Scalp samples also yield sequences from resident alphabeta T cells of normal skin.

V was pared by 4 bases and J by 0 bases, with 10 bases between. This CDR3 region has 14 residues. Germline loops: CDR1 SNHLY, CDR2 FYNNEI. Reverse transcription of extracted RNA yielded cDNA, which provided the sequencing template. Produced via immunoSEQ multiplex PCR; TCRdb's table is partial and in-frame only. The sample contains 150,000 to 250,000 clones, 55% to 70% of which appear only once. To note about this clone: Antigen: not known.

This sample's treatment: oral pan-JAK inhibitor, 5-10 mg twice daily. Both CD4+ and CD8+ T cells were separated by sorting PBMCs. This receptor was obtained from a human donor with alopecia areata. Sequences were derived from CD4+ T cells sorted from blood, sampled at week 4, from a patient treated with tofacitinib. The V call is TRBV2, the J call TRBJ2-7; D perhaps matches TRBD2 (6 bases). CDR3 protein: CASSGTIHSYEQYF. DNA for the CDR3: TGTGCCAGCAGTGGGACTATCCACTCCTACGAGCAGTACTTC. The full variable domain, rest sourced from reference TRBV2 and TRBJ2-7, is EPEVTQTPSHQVTQMGQEVILRCVPISNHLYFYWYRQILGQKVEFLVSFYNNEISEKSEIFDDQFSVERPDGSNFTLKIRSTKLEDSAMYFCASSGTIHSYEQYFGPGTRLTVT.